In this sample, the clone carrying this T cell receptor (beta chain) turned up a few times. This sample is part of a study of blood T cell repertoires in COVID-19. The wider study: PBMCs, B-cell-depleted T cells, or T cells provided the cDNA or gDNA that made up the material.

Original methodology: From reference gene primer amplification, estimates of nucleated cell counts were derived. TCRdb's copy holds only in-frame clones and misses some; the assay was immunoSEQ multiplex PCR. That table supplies the V and J calls and clone size; D and trimming were determined from the DNA. The table records more than 140,000 clones, 80% to 90% of them present only once. V lost 6 bases and J lost 9; bases outside the gene matches: 8. Germline V gene lookup returns CDR1 MNHEY and CDR2 SVGAGI. The CDR3 extends over 14 amino acids. Material: peripheral blood. This TCR was sampled from a woman aged 50 to 60 in a cohort sampled during active or convalescent COVID-19. V usage is TRBV6-5 and J usage is TRBJ2-1; TRBD2 matches 10 bases. CDR3 residues: CASSGSGGASEQFF. The CDR3 nucleotides are TGTGCCAGCAGCGGCAGCGGGGGGGCAAGTGAGCAGTTCTTC.